The sequence of this T cell receptor (beta chain) was determined in a study of blood T cells in healthy people across ages. The study, taken as a whole, reports: Age brought a roughly linear fall in TCR beta diversity measured per million T cells.

As concerns this clonotype: What it binds is not known.

Together with a sample-barcoded 5' primer, a J-beta primer mix was included in a second PCR lasting about 7 to 11 cycles. TCRdb processed the 5' RACE reads anew with MiXCR; each CDR3 protein has one entry. The sample contains about 730,000 distinct CDR3 sequences, roughly 44% of which appear only once. Isolation recovered at least 7 million PBMCs from every sample. Per sample, extraction of total RNA gave at least 5.5 micrograms in every case. The CDR3 is made up of 12 amino acids. Germline V lookup: CDR1 SEHNR, CDR2 FQNEAQ (reference sequence). V lost 1 base to trimming and J lost 11 bases, with 11 bases between them.

J is TRBJ1-1 and V is TRBV7-9; D perhaps matches TRBD1 (5 bases). Sequenced sample: blood. This sequence was found in a woman aged 55-70 years in good health. In DNA, the CDR3 is TGTGCCAGCAGCTTAGGTGGAGGGGAGGCTTTCTTT. Translated, it gives CASSLGGGEAFF.